What follows describes a single T cell receptor (beta chain). Its antigen is currently unknown. This sample is drawn from a study of graft-versus-host responses after intestinal transplantation. The study's findings and limits: There were GvH clones found in recipient marrow, and some of them appeared first in ileum or blood.

Measured with immunoSEQ multiplex PCR; TCRdb has only the in-frame clones, and not every one. The data contain over 90,000 clones, around 90% of them seen just once; the ten biggest clones take up under 0.55%. Specimen: unstimulated CD8+ T cells sorted from spleen or lymph node cells, collected before intestinal transplant. The receptor's source is a human donor who received an intestinal transplant.

The DNA of the CDR3 is TGCGCCAGCAGCCAAGATACGGGGCAGGGGGCGGTTCCGGCTGAAGCTTTCTTT. This gives the protein CASSQDTGQGAVPAEAFF. The chain joins TRBV4-1 to TRBJ1-1; TRBD1 aligns across 8 bases. Losses at the gene ends were 0 bases for V and 6 bases for J; bases not matched to a gene: 15. Germline loops: CDR1 MGHRA, CDR2 YSYEKL. The CDR3 contains 18 residues.